A selection of T cell receptor beta chains follows, all from one sample in a study of T cells and copy number aberrations in small-cell lung cancer. TCRdb's copy holds only in-frame clones and misses some; the assay was immunoSEQ multiplex PCR. The sample has 7,000 or so clones; around 82% are singletons. Sequencing used normal tissue next to the tumor. These TCRs come from a woman between 45 and 60 years old with small cell lung cancer. CDR3s include the opening cysteine and the closing phenylalanine or tryptophan. The order of the fields is clone size, J gene, CDR3 length, V gene, D gene, CDR3 protein, CDR3 DNA. The D gene is left open where the match is weak. A row's size may be missing; if present it is once, few, many or a size class.

NA TRBJ2-2 16 TRBV19 NA CASSYWQGVATGELFF TGTGCCAGTAGTTATTGGCAGGGAGTAGCCACCGGGGAGCTGTTTTTT
NA TRBJ2-7 13 TRBV7-8 NA CASSPQGGYEQYF TGTGCCAGCAGCCCTCAGGGTGGCTACGAGCAGTACTTC
NA TRBJ2-7 12 TRBV28 NA CASSFEAHEQYF TGTGCCAGCAGTTTCGAGGCCCACGAGCAGTACTTC
NA TRBJ2-3 13 TRBV14 NA CASSQVHPDTQYF TGTGCCAGCAGCCAAGTTCATCCAGATACGCAGTATTTT
NA TRBJ2-7 13 TRBV6-5 NA CASSYNQDYEQYF TGTGCCAGCAGTTACAACCAGGACTACGAGCAGTACTTC
NA TRBJ2-5 13 TRBV15 NA CATSWTGGETQYF TGTGCCACCAGTTGGACTGGGGGAGAGACCCAGTACTTC
few TRBJ1-1 16 TRBV7-9 TRBD1 CASTRDRVSLNTEAFF TGTGCCAGCACCAGAGACAGGGTCAGTTTGAACACTGAAGCTTTCTTT
NA TRBJ2-1 17 TRBV4-1 TRBD2 CASSRELAGGANNEQFF TGCGCCAGCAGCCGAGAGCTAGCGGGAGGGGCTAACAATGAGCAGTTCTTC
few TRBJ1-2 12 TRBV29-1 NA CSVVGSSFRYTF TGCAGCGTTGTTGGTTCATCTTTCCGCTACACCTTC
NA TRBJ2-1 19 TRBV19 TRBD2 CASSIAVSWSGRSYNEQFF TGTGCCAGTAGTATAGCGGTAAGTTGGAGCGGGAGATCCTACAATGAGCAGTTCTTC